The 23 T cell receptor beta chains below come from one sample, sequenced in a study of early T cells in non-severe SARS-CoV-2 infection. One entry per CDR3 protein results from TCRdb running MiXCR on the 5' RACE reads. The sample lists more than 65,000 distinct CDR3 sequences, around 13% occurring once. The sample taken for sequencing was whole blood. Receptors were obtained from an adult who was a healthcare worker with PCR-confirmed SARS-CoV-2 infection or an uninfected control (not recorded which).

This chain links TRBV11-2 with TRBJ2-3; 12 bases match TRBD2. J lost 13 bases, V lost 3 bases, and 11 bases had no gene match. In germline, CDR1 is SGHAT, CDR2 FQNNGV. The CDR3 contains 15 residues. DNA of the CDR3: TGTGCCAGCAGCTTGGAACGGACTAGCGGGGAGCGCGAGTATTTT. Translating gives CASSLERTSGEREYF.

This clonotype was seen more than once but under ten times. The chain employs TRBV28 and TRBJ2-5; the D gene is possibly TRBD1 (6 bases). Germline CDR1 MDHEN, CDR2 SYDVKM. The CDR3 runs 14 residues. The V end was cut by 6 bases, the J end by 2 bases, with 13 bases between. DNA of the CDR3: TGTGCCAGCAGCAGACCGAGGGGGCAAGAGACCCAGTACTTC. Protein product: CASSRPRGQETQYF.

This clonotype was counted ten times or more. This chain links TRBV20-1 with TRBJ2-5; maybe TRBD1 (5 bases). The CDR3 contains 15 residues. Trimming pared 3 bases from V and 1 base from J, leaving 15 bases between. CDR1 is DFQATT and CDR2 is SNEGSKA in the germline V gene (reference sequence). The CDR3, as DNA: TGCAGTGCTAGCATGGTCAGGGATAGCCAAGAGACCCAGTACTTC. It yields the protein CSASMVRDSQETQYF.

The rearrangement joins TRBV29-1 to TRBJ2-5; D gene uncertain. Germline values: CDR1 SQVTM, CDR2 ANQGSEA. CDR3 length equals 13 residues. V shed 4 bases and J shed 0 bases, with 9 bases lying between them. The CDR3 sequence: CSVVFINQETQYF. CDR3 in DNA: TGCAGCGTTGTTTTCATAAACCAAGAGACCCAGTACTTC. The entire variable domain, with the rest obtained from reference TRBV29-1 and TRBJ2-5, is as follows: SAVISQKPSRDICQRGTSLTIQCQVDSQVTMMFWYRQQPGQSLTLIATANQGSEATYESGFVIDKFPISRPNLTFSTLTVSNMSPEDSSIYLCSVVFINQETQYFGPGTRLLVL.

This clonotype was counted between two and nine times. This chain joins TRBV6-5 and TRBJ1-1, with D possibly being TRBD1 (6 bases). The CDR3 contains 17 residues. Germline CDR1 is MNHEY and CDR2 is SVGAGI. Trimming cost V 2 bases and J 4 bases, with 20 bases left between them. The CDR3: CASSYGIPGARSTEAFF. CDR3 nucleotides: TGTGCCAGCAGTTACGGTATACCGGGGGCGCGTAGCACTGAAGCTTTCTTT.

This clonotype came up many times. The CDR3 here is CASSRDAQAGELFF. The CDR3 region has the DNA TGTGCCAGCAGCCGGGACGCCCAGGCCGGGGAGCTGTTTTTT. The J gene is TRBJ2-2, the V gene TRBV7-9; D may be TRBD1 or TRBD2 (5 bases each). The CDR3 sequence is 14 residues long. Germline V gives CDR1 SEHNR, CDR2 FQNEAQ (reference sequence). The V gene lost 5 bases and the J gene lost 6 bases, with 13 bases spanning the gap.

The chain has TRBV29-1 and TRBJ2-1; 7 bases are shared with TRBD2. With 8 bases clipped from V and 7 bases from J, the junction kept 5 bases outside the gene matches. CDR3 length: 11 amino acids. CDR1 and CDR2 (germline): SQVTM, ANQGSEA. CDR3 loop: CSPREGNEQFF. CDR3 nucleotides: TGCAGCCCTAGGGAGGGGAATGAGCAGTTCTTC.

The CDR3 loop is CASSLWRGAETQYF. The CDR3 region has the DNA TGTGCCAGCAGCTTGTGGAGGGGAGCAGAGACCCAGTACTTC. This rearrangement joins TRBV5-6 to TRBJ2-5; possibly TRBD2 for D (6 bases). Trimming removed 1 base from V and 4 bases from J, with 11 bases in between. The CDR3 extends over 14 amino acids. CDR1 and CDR2 from the germline V gene are SGHDT and YYEEEE.

The chain couples TRBV7-2 to TRBJ2-7; 15 bases match TRBD2. The V gene's germline CDR1 is SGHTA and CDR2 FQGNSA. This CDR3 region has 18 residues. V was pared by 5 bases and J by 4 bases, with 12 bases of the junction left unmatched. The CDR3 reads CASSVRTSGRAGGYEQYF. The CDR3 coding sequence is TGTGCCAGCAGCGTTAGGACTAGCGGGAGGGCCGGTGGATACGAGCAGTACTTC.

This clonotype was counted at least ten times. V and J are TRBV6-5 and TRBJ2-2; TRBD1 matches 9 bases. V shed 11 bases, J shed 4 bases, and the junction held 5 bases outside the gene matches. CDR3 length equals 13 residues. Germline V gene data show CDR1 as MNHEY and CDR2 as SVGAGI. CDR3 nucleotides: TGTGCCGCACAGGGGGCGGGCACCGGGGAGCTGTTTTTT. Amino acid sequence: CAAQGAGTGELFF.

This clonotype was observed at least ten times. The J gene is TRBJ2-1, the V gene TRBV14, with a possible D match to TRBD2 (6 bases). The V end was cut by 0 bases, the J end by 6 bases, with 18 bases between. The CDR3 is 17 residues long. Per germline, CDR1 SGHDN and CDR2 FVKESK. CDR3 coding DNA: TGTGCCAGCAGCCAAGATTGGATTAGGACGGGAGTCAATGAGCAGTTCTTC. Translation gives CASSQDWIRTGVNEQFF.

This clonotype occurred a few times. J is TRBJ2-1 and V is TRBV29-1, with a tentative D call TRBD1 (6 bases). V lost 7 bases and J lost 8, with 15 bases in between. The CDR3 runs 12 residues. The germline V gene encodes CDR1 SQVTM and CDR2 ANQGSEA. The CDR3 nucleotides read TGCAGCGCTTCGACAGGCGGATATGAGCAGTTCTTC. Translating it yields CSASTGGYEQFF.

This clonotype was detected ten times or more. This sequence joins TRBV11-2 and TRBJ2-3, with 8 bases fitting TRBD1. The germline V gene has CDR1 SGHAT and CDR2 FQNNGV. The J segment lost 3 bases and the V segment lost 1 base, leaving 12 bases of the junction unmatched. This CDR3 comprises 18 residues. The CDR3 here is CASSLALGRGPLTDTQYF. CDR3 DNA: TGTGCCAGCAGCTTAGCCTTGGGCAGGGGGCCGTTGACAGATACGCAGTATTTT.

V and J are TRBV19 and TRBJ2-3; 7 bases are shared with TRBD1. Trimming took 7 bases from V and 1 from J; bases not matched to a gene: 5. Germline CDR1 is LNHDA and CDR2 is SQIVND (reference sequence). The CDR3 consists of 14 residues. The CDR3 nucleotides are TGTGCCAGTACTCCCGGACAGGGCACAGATACGCAGTATTTT. Protein product: CASTPGQGTDTQYF.

Only a few counts were recorded for this clonotype. This rearrangement joins TRBV5-4 to TRBJ1-5; 7 bases are a match to TRBD1. V gave up 4 bases and J gave up 1 base; unmatched junction bases: 2. The CDR3 has 14 amino acids. Germline assignment: CDR1 SGHNT and CDR2 YYREEE (reference sequence). For the CDR3, the DNA is TGTGCCAGCAGCGAGGGACAGAGCAATCAGCCCCAGCATTTT. This encodes CASSEGQSNQPQHF.

This clonotype was counted a few times. V and J are TRBV3-1 and TRBJ2-2, with D unclear. CDR3 length: 14 residues. CDR1 LGHDT and CDR2 YNNKEL come from the germline V gene (reference sequence). Trimming removed 4 bases at V and 3 bases at J, with 9 bases between. As DNA, the CDR3 is TGTGCCAGCAGCCCCCCCGAAGACACCGGGGAGCTGTTTTTT. Its translation is CASSPPEDTGELFF.

At least ten counts were recorded for this clonotype. This chain links TRBV27 with TRBJ1-2; D not resolved. The CDR3 runs 14 residues. Germline CDR1 is MNHEY and CDR2 is SMNVEV (reference sequence). V shed 6 bases and J shed 3 bases, with 14 bases lying between them. CDR3 loop: CASRKSSLDYGYTF. CDR3 nucleotide sequence: TGTGCCAGCAGGAAGAGCTCATTGGACTATGGCTACACCTTC.

Ten or more counts support this clonotype. The junction and the germline gene differ at one end; a read error may be behind it. The chain recombines TRBV3-1 with TRBJ2-1; possible D gene TRBD2, 6 bases. This CDR3 spans 12 amino acids. The germline gives CDR1 LGHDT, CDR2 YNNKEL (reference sequence). The CDR3 protein is CASRDSSRRVLF. The CDR3 DNA is TGTGCCAGCAGGGATTCTAGCAGGAGGGTCCTATTC.

This clonotype was found many times. The chain employs TRBV20-1 and TRBJ1-1; D call uncertain. V gave up 0 bases and J gave up 3 bases, with 11 bases separating them. CDR3 length: 14 residues. Looked up from germline, CDR1 is DFQATT and CDR2 is SNEGSKA (reference sequence). This CDR3 reads CSARDLAEHTEAFF. CDR3 nucleotide sequence: TGCAGTGCTAGAGATTTGGCCGAACACACTGAAGCTTTCTTT.

The chain employs TRBV30 and TRBJ2-2; D call uncertain. V gave up 2 bases and J gave up 8 bases, with 6 bases separating them. CDR3 size: 11 residues. Germline V gives CDR1 GTSNPN, CDR2 SVGIG (reference sequence). The CDR3 sequence: CAWSIVGELFF. The CDR3 DNA reads TGTGCCTGGAGTATTGTGGGGGAGCTGTTTTTT.

This clonotype has a handful of counts. The V gene is TRBV7-2, the J gene TRBJ2-7; no clear D. CDR1 is SGHTA, CDR2 FQGNSA, per germline. V was pared by 1 base and J by 3 bases, with 10 bases between. The CDR3 is 14 residues long. The CDR3 loop is CASSLGVRFYEQYF. For the CDR3, the DNA is TGTGCCAGCAGCTTAGGGGTCAGATTCTACGAGCAGTACTTC.

The chain's CDR3 is CAISRQGSGQETQYF. DNA of the CDR3: TGTGCCATCAGCCGACAGGGGTCGGGACAAGAGACCCAGTACTTC. The rearrangement uses TRBV10-3 and TRBJ2-5, with 8 bases aligning to TRBD1. This CDR3 comprises 15 residues. The trim removed 6 bases at V and 2 bases at J, leaving 8 bases unmatched. The germline V gene has CDR1 ENHRY and CDR2 SYGVKD.

The chain employs TRBV6-1 and TRBJ1-1; unclear D gene. V was pared by 0 bases and J by 7 bases, with 15 bases between. The CDR3 contains 15 residues. Looked up from germline, CDR1 is MNHNS and CDR2 is SASEGT. CDR3 protein: CASSEAIGRYFEAFF. The CDR3 region has the DNA TGTGCCAGCAGTGAAGCGATCGGGCGGTACTTTGAAGCTTTCTTT.